What follows are 11 T cell receptor beta chains derived from one specimen sequenced in a study of Graves' ophthalmopathy and Graves' hyperthyroidism. Using RNA transcripts, the TCR beta CDR3 regions were amplified. An initial RT-PCR round employing HTBI primers preceded a second-round multiplex PCR. MiXCR, run by TCRdb on the multiplex PCR reads, gives a single entry per CDR3 protein. The data contain 500,000 to 700,000 distinct CDR3 sequences, roughly 39% of them singletons. Sequencing was performed on peripheral blood or thyroid tissue (not recorded which). All receptors derive from an adult man with Graves' hyperthyroidism.

The chain uses TRBV27 and TRBJ2-7; TRBD1 matches 9 bases. V shed 0 bases and J 2 bases; nucleotides not matched to a gene: 8. Looked up from germline, CDR1 is MNHEY and CDR2 is SMNVEV (reference sequence). CDR3 length: 17 amino acids. CDR3 coding DNA: TGTGCCAGCAGTTTATCGCAGGGGGACAGGGACCCCTACGAGCAGTACTTC. This encodes CASSLSQGDRDPYEQYF.

This chain links TRBV15 with TRBJ1-1; possibly TRBD1 for D (6 bases). Germline V gene lookup returns CDR1 LNHNV and CDR2 YYDKDF (reference sequence). This CDR3 is built from 16 residues. V was shortened by 3 bases and J by 0 bases, with 14 bases between the two germline ends. This CDR3 reads CATSSTPTGLNTEAFF. The CDR3 nucleotides are TGTGCCACCAGCAGTACCCCGACAGGTCTGAACACTGAAGCTTTCTTT.

This clonotype showed up many times. The chain joins TRBV7-9 to TRBJ2-7, with TRBD2 as a possible D gene (6 bases). Germline CDR1 reads SEHNR; CDR2 reads FQNEAQ (reference sequence). This CDR3 spans 16 amino acids. V gave up 3 bases and J gave up 5 bases, with 20 bases separating them. This chain's CDR3 is CASSFFGGIGRNEQYF. The CDR3 bases are TGTGCCAGCAGCTTCTTTGGCGGGATTGGGCGGAACGAGCAGTACTTC.

This clonotype has just a few counts. The chain links TRBV15 to TRBJ2-5; D not resolved. The V gene lost 3 bases and the J gene lost 2 bases, with 10 bases spanning the gap. Per the germline V gene, CDR1 is LNHNV and CDR2 is YYDKDF (reference sequence). This CDR3 comprises 14 residues. The CDR3 DNA reads as TGTGCCACCAGCAGTGACGCGCCTCAAGAGACCCAGTACTTC. As protein: CATSSDAPQETQYF. The full variable domain, completed using reference TRBV15 and TRBJ2-5, is DAMVIQNPRYQVTQFGKPVTLSCSQTLNHNVMYWYQQKSSQAPKLLFHYYDKDFNNEADTPDNFQSRRPNTSFCFLDIRSPGLGDTAMYLCATSSDAPQETQYFGPGTRLLVL.

This clonotype was found many times. This chain connects TRBV7-8 to TRBJ2-3; TRBD1 agrees at 9 bases. V gave up 2 bases and J gave up 4 bases; unmatched junction bases: 4. The CDR3 totals 15 residues. CDR1 and CDR2 (germline): SGHVS, FQNEAQ. CDR3 sequence: CASSLNRGPSDTQYF. The CDR3 DNA reads TGTGCCAGCAGCTTAAACAGGGGGCCGTCAGATACGCAGTATTTT.

This clonotype has at least ten counts. This CDR3 is CASSPRTGHEQYF. The DNA of the CDR3 is TGTGCCAGCAGTCCCCGGACAGGACACGAGCAGTACTTC. This chain links TRBV6-2 or TRBV6-3 with TRBJ2-7; 7 bases map to TRBD1. The CDR3 consists of 13 residues. Germline V gene data show CDR1 as MNHEY and CDR2 as SVGEGT. With V trimmed by 5 bases and J by 5 bases, 6 bases remained unmatched.

This clonotype was detected only a few times. This chain joins TRBV6-6 and TRBJ2-7, with 12 bases lining up with TRBD1. This CDR3 is 14 amino acids long. Trimming removed 7 bases from V and 6 bases from J; junction bases left unmatched: 7. Germline CDR1 MNHNY, CDR2 SVGAGI (reference sequence). The CDR3 region is CASTRDRGRGEQYF. The CDR3 DNA follows: TGTGCCAGCACCCGGGACAGGGGGCGAGGCGAGCAGTACTTC.

The CDR3 DNA reads TGCAGTGCCATCCCGGGCGGGGATACTGAAGCTTTCTTT. Translating gives CSAIPGGDTEAFF. The J gene is TRBJ1-1, the V gene TRBV20-1; D call uncertain. Germline CDR1 is DFQATT and CDR2 is SNEGSKA (reference sequence). The CDR3 totals 13 residues. The V end was cut by 6 bases, the J end by 5 bases, with 16 bases between.

The sample holds many counts of this clonotype. The rearrangement links TRBV7-9 to TRBJ2-7; 8 positions agree with TRBD1. Unmatched junction bases numbered 10, after V lost 0 bases and J lost 3 bases. Germline CDR1 SEHNR, CDR2 FQNEAQ (reference sequence). The CDR3 is 17 amino acids. Written as DNA, the CDR3 is TGTGCCAGCAGCTTAGCTGGACAGGGAAACCCACGCTACGAGCAGTACTTC. This gives the protein CASSLAGQGNPRYEQYF.

The chain has TRBV19 and TRBJ2-5, with D hard to call. The CDR3 consists of 12 residues. The V gene's germline CDR1 is LNHDA and CDR2 SQIVND (reference sequence). V lost 8 bases and J lost 1, with 8 bases in between. The CDR3 DNA is TGTGCCAGTTTCTCATCCCAAGAGACCCAGTACTTC. This gives the protein CASFSSQETQYF.

This clonotype is a singleton in its sample. V gene TRBV2 combines with J gene TRBJ1-1, with 7 bases lining up with TRBD1. The CDR3 covers 14 residues. CDR1 and CDR2 (germline): SNHLY, FYNNEI. V lost 5 bases, J lost 5 bases, and 8 bases stayed unmatched. The CDR3, as DNA: TGTGCCAGCAGTCCCGGGACAGTAGGAACTGAAGCTTTCTTT. Amino acid sequence: CASSPGTVGTEAFF.